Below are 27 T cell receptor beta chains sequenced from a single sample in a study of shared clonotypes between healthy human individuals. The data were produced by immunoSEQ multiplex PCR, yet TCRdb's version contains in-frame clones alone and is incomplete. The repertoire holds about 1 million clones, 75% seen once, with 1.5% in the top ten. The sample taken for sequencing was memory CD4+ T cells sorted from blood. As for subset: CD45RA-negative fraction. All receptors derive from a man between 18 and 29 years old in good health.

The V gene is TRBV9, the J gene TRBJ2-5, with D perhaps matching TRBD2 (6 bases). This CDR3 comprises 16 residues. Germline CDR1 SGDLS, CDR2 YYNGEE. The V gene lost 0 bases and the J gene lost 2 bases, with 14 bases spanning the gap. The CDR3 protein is CASSVAGTGVQETQYF. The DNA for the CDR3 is TGTGCCAGCAGCGTAGCTGGAACGGGGGTTCAAGAGACCCAGTACTTC.

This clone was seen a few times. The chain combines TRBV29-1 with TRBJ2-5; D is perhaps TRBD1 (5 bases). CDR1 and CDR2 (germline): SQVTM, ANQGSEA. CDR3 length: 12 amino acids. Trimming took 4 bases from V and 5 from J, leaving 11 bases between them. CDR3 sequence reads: CSVAPAGETQYF. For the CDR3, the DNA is TGCAGCGTTGCCCCAGCAGGGGAGACCCAGTACTTC.

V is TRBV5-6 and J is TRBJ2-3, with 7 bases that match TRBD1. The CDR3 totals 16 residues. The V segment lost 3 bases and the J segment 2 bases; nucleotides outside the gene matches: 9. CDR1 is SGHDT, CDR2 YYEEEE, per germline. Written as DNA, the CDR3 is TGTGCCAGCAGCTACTCCGGGACAGCAAACACAGATACGCAGTATTTT. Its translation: CASSYSGTANTDTQYF.

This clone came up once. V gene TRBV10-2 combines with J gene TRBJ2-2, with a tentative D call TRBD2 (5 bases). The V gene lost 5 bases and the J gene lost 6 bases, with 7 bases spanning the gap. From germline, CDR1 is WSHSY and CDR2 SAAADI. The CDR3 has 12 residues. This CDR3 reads CASSPAAGELFF. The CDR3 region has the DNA TGCGCCAGCAGTCCAGCGGCCGGGGAGCTGTTTTTT.

As DNA, the CDR3 is TGTGCCTGGAGTTCTGATGGGTCCTATAATTCACCCCTCCACTTT. It encodes CAWSSDGSYNSPLHF. The chain carries TRBV30 and TRBJ1-6; D is uncertain. Germline V gene data show CDR1 as GTSNPN and CDR2 as SVGIG (reference sequence). Between the trimmed V and J ends, which lost 2 bases and 1 base, there was a span of 9 bases. The CDR3 loop spans 15 amino acids. The full variable domain, in which reference TRBV30 and TRBJ1-6 provide the parts outside the CDR3, is SQTIHQWPATLVQPVGSPLSLECTVEGTSNPNLYWYRQAAGRGLQLLFYSVGIGQISSEVPQNLSASRPQDRQFILSSKKLLLSDSGFYLCAWSSDGSYNSPLHFGNGTRLTVT.

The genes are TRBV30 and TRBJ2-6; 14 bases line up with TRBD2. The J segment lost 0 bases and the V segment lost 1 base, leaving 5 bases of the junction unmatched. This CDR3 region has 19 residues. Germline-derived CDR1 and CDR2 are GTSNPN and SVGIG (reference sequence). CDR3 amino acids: CAWSAWGLAGVSGANVLTF. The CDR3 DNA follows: TGTGCCTGGAGTGCTTGGGGACTAGCGGGGGTCTCTGGGGCCAACGTCCTGACTTTC.

DNA of the CDR3: TGTGCCAGTAGTGCTCTACAGGGGATGGGCGAGCAGTACTTC. It translates to CASSALQGMGEQYF. The chain uses TRBV19 and TRBJ2-7; 7 bases fit TRBD1. This CDR3 is built from 14 residues. Germline V gene data show CDR1 as LNHDA and CDR2 as SQIVND (reference sequence). Germline trimming cut 5 bases from V and 6 bases from J; bases unmatched to any gene: 10.

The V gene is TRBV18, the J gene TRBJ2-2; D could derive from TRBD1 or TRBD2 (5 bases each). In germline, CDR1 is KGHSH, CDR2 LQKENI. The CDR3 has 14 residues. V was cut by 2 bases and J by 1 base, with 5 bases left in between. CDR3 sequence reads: CASSPGGNTGELFF. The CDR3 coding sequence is TGTGCCAGCTCACCAGGGGGGAACACCGGGGAGCTGTTTTTT. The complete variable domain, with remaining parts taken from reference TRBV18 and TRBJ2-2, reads NAGVMQNPRHLVRRRGQEARLRCSPMKGHSHVYWYRQLPEEGLKFMVYLQKENIIDESGMPKERFSAEFPKEGPSILRIQQVVRGDSAAYFCASSPGGNTGELFFGEGSRLTVL.

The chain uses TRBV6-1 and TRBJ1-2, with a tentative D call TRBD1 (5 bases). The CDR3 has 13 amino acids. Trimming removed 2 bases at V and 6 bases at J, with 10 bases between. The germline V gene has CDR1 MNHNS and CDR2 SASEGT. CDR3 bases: TGTGCCAGCAGTGAAAGCGGGGGGAATGGCTACACCTTC. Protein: CASSESGGNGYTF.

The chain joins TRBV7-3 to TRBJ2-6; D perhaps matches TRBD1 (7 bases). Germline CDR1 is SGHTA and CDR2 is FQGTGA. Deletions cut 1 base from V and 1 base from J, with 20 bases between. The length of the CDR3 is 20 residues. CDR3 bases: TGTGCCAGCAGCTTAAACCCCAGGGGGGTGGTAGGATCTGGGGCCAACGTCCTGACTTTC. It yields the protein CASSLNPRGVVGSGANVLTF.

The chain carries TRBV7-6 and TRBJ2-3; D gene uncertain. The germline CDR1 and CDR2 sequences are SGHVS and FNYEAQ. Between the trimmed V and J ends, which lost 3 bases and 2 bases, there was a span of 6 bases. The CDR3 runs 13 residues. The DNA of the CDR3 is TGTGCCAGCAGCTTCTTTCACACAGATACGCAGTATTTT. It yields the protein CASSFFHTDTQYF. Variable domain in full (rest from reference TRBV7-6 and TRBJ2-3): GAGVSQSPRYKVTKRGQDVALRCDPISGHVSLYWYRQALGQGPEFLTYFNYEAQQDKSGLPNDRFSAERPEGSISTLTIQRTEQRDSAMYRCASSFFHTDTQYFGPGTRLTVL.

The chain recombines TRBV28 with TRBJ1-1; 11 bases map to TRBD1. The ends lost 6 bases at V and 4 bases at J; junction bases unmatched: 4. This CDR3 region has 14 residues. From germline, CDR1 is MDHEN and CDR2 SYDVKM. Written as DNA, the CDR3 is TGTGCCAGCAGGGACAGGGGGCGAGGCACTGAAGCTTTCTTT. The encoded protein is CASRDRGRGTEAFF.

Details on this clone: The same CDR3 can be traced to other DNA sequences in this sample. CDR3 nucleotides: TGTGCCAGCAGCCCGGACAGGGCATATGGCTACACCTTC. Its translation: CASSPDRAYGYTF. The V gene is TRBV5-4, the J gene TRBJ1-2; 8 bases fit TRBD1. Germline CDR1 and CDR2: SGHNT and YYREEE (reference sequence). The CDR3 spans 13 residues. The ends lost 4 bases at V and 5 bases at J; junction bases unmatched: 4.

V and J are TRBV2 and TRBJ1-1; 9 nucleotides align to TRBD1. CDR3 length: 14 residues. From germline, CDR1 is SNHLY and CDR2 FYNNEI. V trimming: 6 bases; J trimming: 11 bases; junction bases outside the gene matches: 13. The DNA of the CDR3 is TGTGCCAGCAGCTTAAGACAGGGGGTGATGGGGGCTTTCTTT. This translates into CASSLRQGVMGAFF.

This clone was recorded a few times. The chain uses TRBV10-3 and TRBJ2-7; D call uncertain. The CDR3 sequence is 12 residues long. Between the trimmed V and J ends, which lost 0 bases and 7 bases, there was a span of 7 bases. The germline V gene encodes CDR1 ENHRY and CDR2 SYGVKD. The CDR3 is CAISESQVEQYF. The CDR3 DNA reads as TGTGCCATCAGTGAGTCCCAGGTAGAGCAGTACTTC.

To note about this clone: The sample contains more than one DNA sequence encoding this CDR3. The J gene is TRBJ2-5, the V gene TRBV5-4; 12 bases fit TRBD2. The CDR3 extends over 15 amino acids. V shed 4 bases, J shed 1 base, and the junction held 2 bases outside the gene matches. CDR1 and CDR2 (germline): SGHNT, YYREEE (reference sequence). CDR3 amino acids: CASSLTSGSQETQYF. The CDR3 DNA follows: TGTGCCAGCAGCCTGACTAGCGGGAGCCAAGAGACCCAGTACTTC.

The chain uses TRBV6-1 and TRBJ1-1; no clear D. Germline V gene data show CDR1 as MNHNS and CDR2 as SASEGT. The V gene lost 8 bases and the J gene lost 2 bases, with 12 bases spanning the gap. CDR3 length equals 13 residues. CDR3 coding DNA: TGTGCCAGCTACGGCTGGGATAACACTGAAGCTTTCTTT. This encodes CASYGWDNTEAFF.

CDR3: CASSLKTTVSNSPLHF. CDR3 nucleotide sequence: TGTGCCAGCAGCCTAAAAACTACAGTATCAAATTCACCCCTCCACTTT. The J gene is TRBJ1-6, the V gene TRBV5-6; D not resolved. This CDR3 is built from 16 residues. Germline V gene sequence: CDR1 SGHDT, CDR2 YYEEEE. Trimming pared 4 bases from V and 7 bases from J, leaving 18 bases between.

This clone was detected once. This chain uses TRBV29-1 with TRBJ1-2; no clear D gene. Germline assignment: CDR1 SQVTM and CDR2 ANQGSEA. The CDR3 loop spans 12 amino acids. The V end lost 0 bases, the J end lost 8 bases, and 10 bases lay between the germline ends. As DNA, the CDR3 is TGCAGCGTTGAAGATGGCCCGTTGGGCTACACCTTC. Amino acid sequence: CSVEDGPLGYTF.

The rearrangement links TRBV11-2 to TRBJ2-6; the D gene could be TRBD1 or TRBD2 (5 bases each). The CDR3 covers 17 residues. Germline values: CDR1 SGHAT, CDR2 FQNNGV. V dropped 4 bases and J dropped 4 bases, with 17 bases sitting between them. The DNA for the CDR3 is TGTGCCAGCAGCTCTGTTGGGACGCGGACCGGGGCCAACGTCCTGACTTTC. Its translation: CASSSVGTRTGANVLTF.

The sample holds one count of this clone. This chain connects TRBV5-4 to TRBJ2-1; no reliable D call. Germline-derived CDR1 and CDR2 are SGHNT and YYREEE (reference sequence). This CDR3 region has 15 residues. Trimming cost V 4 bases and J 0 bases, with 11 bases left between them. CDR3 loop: CASSRGTTSYNEQFF. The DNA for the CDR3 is TGTGCCAGCAGCCGCGGAACGACCTCCTACAATGAGCAGTTCTTC.

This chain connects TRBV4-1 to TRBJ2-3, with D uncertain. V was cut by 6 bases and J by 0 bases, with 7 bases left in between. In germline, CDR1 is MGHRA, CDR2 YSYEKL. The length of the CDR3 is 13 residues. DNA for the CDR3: TGCGCCAGCAGTTTGACTAGCACAGATACGCAGTATTTT. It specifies CASSLTSTDTQYF.

The CDR3 is CASSWDRALYGYTF. The CDR3 bases are TGTGCCAGCAGTTGGGACAGAGCCCTCTATGGCTACACCTTC. The chain combines TRBV6-1 with TRBJ1-2, with 7 bases fitting TRBD1. The V gene end was trimmed by 5 bases and the J gene end by 4 bases; junction bases not matched to a gene: 7. Germline CDR1 MNHNS, CDR2 SASEGT. There are 14 residues in the CDR3.

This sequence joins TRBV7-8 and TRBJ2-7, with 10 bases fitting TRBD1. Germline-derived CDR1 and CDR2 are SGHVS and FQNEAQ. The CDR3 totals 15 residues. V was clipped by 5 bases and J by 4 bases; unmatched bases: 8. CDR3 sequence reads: CASSQVRDRGYEQYF. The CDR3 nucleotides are TGTGCCAGCAGCCAAGTACGGGACAGGGGTTACGAGCAGTACTTC.

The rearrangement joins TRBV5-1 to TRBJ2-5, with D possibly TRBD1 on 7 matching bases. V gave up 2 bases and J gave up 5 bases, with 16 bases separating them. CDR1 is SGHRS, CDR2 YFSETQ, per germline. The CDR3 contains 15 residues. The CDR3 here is CASSLDRQGGETQYF. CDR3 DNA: TGCGCCAGCAGCTTAGATAGACAGGGAGGCGAGACCCAGTACTTC.

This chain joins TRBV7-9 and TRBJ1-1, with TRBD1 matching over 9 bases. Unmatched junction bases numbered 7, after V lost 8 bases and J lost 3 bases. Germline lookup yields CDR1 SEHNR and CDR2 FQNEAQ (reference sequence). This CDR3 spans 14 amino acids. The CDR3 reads CASGTGLGDTEAFF. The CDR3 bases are TGTGCCAGCGGGACAGGGCTTGGGGACACTGAAGCTTTCTTT.

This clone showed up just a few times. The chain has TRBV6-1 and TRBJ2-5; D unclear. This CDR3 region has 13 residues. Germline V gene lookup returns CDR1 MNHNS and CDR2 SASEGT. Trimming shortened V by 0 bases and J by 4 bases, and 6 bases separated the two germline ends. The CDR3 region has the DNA TGTGCCAGCAGTGAAGCCAGTAGAGAGACCCAGTACTTC. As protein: CASSEASRETQYF.